These 18 T cell receptor beta chains were sequenced from one sample in a study of blood T cell repertoires in COVID-19. Profiling relied on immunoSEQ multiplex PCR, and the TCRdb table lists in-frame clones only, not all of them. Of about 34,000 clones in the sample, more than 70% are singletons; the top ten hold roughly 16%. The sequenced sample was peripheral blood. The receptor source for this set is a human donor in a cohort sampled during active COVID-19.

The chain uses TRBV5-1 and TRBJ1-2, with TRBD1 as a possible D gene (5 bases). The CDR3 has 16 amino acids. Germline lookup yields CDR1 SGHRS and CDR2 YFSETQ. Trimming removed 7 bases at V and 2 bases at J, with 21 bases between. Here the CDR3 reads CASLLRPGLSNYGYTF. The CDR3 DNA reads TGCGCCAGCCTACTACGGCCGGGACTTTCGAACTATGGCTACACCTTC.

The chain links TRBV5-4 to TRBJ1-1; D gene uncertain. V dropped 4 bases and J dropped 3 bases, with 10 bases sitting between them. The CDR3 spans 13 residues. The germline CDR1 and CDR2 sequences are SGHNT and YYREEE (reference sequence). The DNA of the CDR3 is TGTGCCAGCAGCCGGGGTAAGGACACTGAAGCTTTCTTT. This encodes CASSRGKDTEAFF.

The chain is built from TRBV9 and TRBJ2-3; 10 bases map to TRBD2. Germline loops: CDR1 SGDLS, CDR2 YYNGEE. Unmatched junction bases numbered 2, after V lost 4 bases and J lost 3 bases. The CDR3 covers 14 residues. The DNA for the CDR3 is TGTGCCAGCAGCCGAGCGGGAGGGACAGATACGCAGTATTTT. Its translation is CASSRAGGTDTQYF.

The chain joins TRBV2 to TRBJ2-4; 13 positions match TRBD2. Per germline, CDR1 SNHLY and CDR2 FYNNEI. The CDR3 contains 15 residues. The V and J ends lost 5 bases and 6 bases, in that order; junction bases with no gene match: 4. The CDR3 sequence is CASSSRTSGGNIQYF. The CDR3 DNA is TGTGCCAGCAGTTCTCGGACTAGCGGGGGAAACATTCAGTACTTC.

This chain uses TRBV6-1 with TRBJ2-6; D not certain. The CDR3 sequence is 16 residues long. The ends were cut back, 1 base at V and 3 bases at J, with 10 bases in the middle. Germline CDR1 reads MNHNS; CDR2 reads SASEGT. The CDR3, as DNA: TGTGCCAGCAGTGAAGGACTTCTAAATGGGGCCAACGTCCTGACTTTC. The encoded protein is CASSEGLLNGANVLTF.

The V call is TRBV2, the J call TRBJ2-3, with TRBD2 matching 11 bases. This CDR3 has 15 residues. Per the germline V gene, CDR1 is SNHLY and CDR2 is FYNNEI. The V segment lost 6 bases and the J segment 5 bases; nucleotides outside the gene matches: 7. The CDR3 coding sequence is TGTGCCAGCAGGGAGACTAGCGGGAAGGGAGATACGCAGTATTTT. Amino acid sequence: CASRETSGKGDTQYF.

The chain links TRBV7-2 to TRBJ1-1, with 7 bases aligning to TRBD1. The J segment lost 1 base and the V segment lost 5 bases, leaving 7 bases of the junction unmatched. This CDR3 comprises 15 residues. Germline loops: CDR1 SGHTA, CDR2 FQGNSA. In nucleotides, the CDR3 is TGTGCCAGCAGCACAAATAACAGGGGGAACACTGAAGCTTTCTTT. Its protein is CASSTNNRGNTEAFF.

The rearrangement links TRBV6-5 to TRBJ2-3; 7 bases are shared with TRBD2. The CDR3 loop spans 14 amino acids. The germline CDR1 and CDR2 sequences are MNHEY and SVGAGI. J lost 2 bases, V lost 7 bases, and 6 bases had no gene match. In DNA, the CDR3 is TGTGCCAGCAAGCCGGGACTATTCACAGATACGCAGTATTTT. Translation gives CASKPGLFTDTQYF.

The chain couples TRBV6-2 or TRBV6-3 to TRBJ1-1; 12 positions match TRBD1. CDR1 and CDR2 (germline): MNHEY, SVGEGT. CDR3 length equals 16 residues. The ends lost 2 bases at V and 6 bases at J; junction bases unmatched: 7. The CDR3 reads CASSYAAGQGASEAFF. The CDR3 DNA sequence: TGTGCCAGCAGTTACGCAGCGGGACAGGGGGCTTCTGAAGCTTTCTTT.

The chain combines TRBV13 with TRBJ2-1; D gene uncertain. The CDR3 is 14 amino acids. Germline assignment: CDR1 PRHDT and CDR2 FYEKMQ (reference sequence). Between the trimmed V and J ends, which lost 0 bases and 1 base, there was a span of 4 bases. The DNA of the CDR3 is TGTGCCAGCAGCTTAGGCGGGTCCTACAATGAGCAGTTCTTC. Its translation: CASSLGGSYNEQFF.

This clone was seen only a few times. The chain recombines TRBV12-3 or TRBV12-4 with TRBJ2-1, with 9 positions matching TRBD1. The V gene end was trimmed by 5 bases and the J gene end by 10 bases; junction bases not matched to a gene: 6. The CDR3 runs to 13 residues. The DNA for the CDR3 is TGTGCCAGCAGTCCTACAGGGGGCATGGAGCAGTTCTTC. As protein: CASSPTGGMEQFF.

This clone was seen once. The chain uses TRBV15 and TRBJ1-1; 9 bases map to TRBD1. V lost 3 bases to trimming and J lost 1 base; unmatched junction nucleotides: 0. CDR1 LNHNV and CDR2 YYDKDF come from the germline V gene (reference sequence). The CDR3 has 14 residues. The CDR3 region is CATSRDRGNTEAFF. For the CDR3, the DNA is TGTGCCACCAGCAGGGACAGGGGGAACACTGAAGCTTTCTTT.

This chain uses TRBV5-6 with TRBJ2-7; D perhaps matches TRBD1 (6 bases). V dropped 2 bases and J dropped 6 bases, with 15 bases sitting between them. There are 14 residues in the CDR3. Germline CDR1 reads SGHDT; CDR2 reads YYEEEE. Written as DNA, the CDR3 is TGTGCCAGCAGCTTATACAGGGTGGCAAGCGAGCAGTACTTC. This sequence encodes CASSLYRVASEQYF.

The V gene is TRBV4-2, the J gene TRBJ1-5, with D unclear. Germline V lookup: CDR1 LGHNA, CDR2 YNFKEQ. This CDR3 is built from 15 residues. V was pared by 0 bases and J by 5 bases, with 11 bases between. CDR3 loop: CASSQDRAGYQPQHF. CDR3 nucleotide sequence: TGTGCCAGCAGCCAAGATCGTGCGGGTTATCAGCCCCAGCATTTT.

The chain employs TRBV21-1 and TRBJ2-7; TRBD1 reflects the table's D call only, with no check against the DNA. TRBV21-1 is classified as a pseudogene. This CDR3 spans 15 amino acids. The CDR3 DNA reads TGTGCCAGCAGCAAAGCCGGGACAGGCAACTACGAGCAGTACTTC. Translated, it gives CASSKAGTGNYEQYF.

A few counts support this clone. The chain has TRBV28 and TRBJ2-6; no definite D call. The V gene's germline CDR1 is MDHEN and CDR2 SYDVKM. The V gene lost 8 bases and the J gene lost 4 bases, with 12 bases spanning the gap. There are 14 residues in the CDR3. CDR3 loop: CASGGPPGANVLTF. The CDR3 DNA reads as TGTGCCAGCGGCGGCCCCCCCGGGGCCAACGTCCTGACTTTC.

The chain joins TRBV19 to TRBJ2-7, with D possibly being TRBD2 (5 bases). CDR1 and CDR2 (germline): LNHDA, SQIVND (reference sequence). The CDR3 contains 15 residues. V was trimmed by 5 bases and J by 2 bases, leaving 16 bases between them. In nucleotides, the CDR3 is TGTGCCAGTAGTGCACGGGAAGGTTCGACCTACGAGCAGTACTTC. It codes for CASSAREGSTYEQYF.

The chain recombines TRBV14 with TRBJ1-2; TRBD1 agrees at 7 bases. The length of the CDR3 is 12 residues. Trimming cost V 6 bases and J 5 bases; bases outside gene matches: 3. Germline CDR1 SGHDN, CDR2 FVKESK. CDR3 DNA: TGTGCCAGCAGTCCGGGACAGTATGGCTACACCTTC. Encoded protein: CASSPGQYGYTF.